This T cell receptor (beta chain) was captured by sequencing in a study of OX40 agonist ivuxolimab in advanced cancers. Background on the whole study: The costimulatory receptor OX40 (CD134) was targeted by ivuxolimab, a fully human IgG2 agonistic monoclonal antibody. Peripheral TCRbeta sequencing aimed to test whether ivuxolimab altered TCR sequence diversity and caused clonal T-cell expansion. The paper reports the monotherapy dose-escalation portion (N ≈ 50 patients) of the phase I ivuxolimab trial. Prior anti-PD-1, anti-PD-L1 or anti-CTLA-4 therapy was permitted, and 30% to 50% of dose-escalation patients had received checkpoint inhibitors. Among the roughly 54 dose-escalation patients, around 19 had hepatocellular carcinoma, approximately 15 melanoma, 9 renal cell carcinoma and 9 head and neck cancer. Partial responses were achieved by three dose-escalation patients, of whom one had hepatocellular carcinoma and two had cutaneous melanoma. In the dose-escalation cohort, more than 75% of patients were male, and the mean age was roughly 60 years, with a range of roughly 20 to 80. Intravenous ivuxolimab was administered to patients every 2 weeks at six dose levels: 0.01, 0.1, 0.3, 1.5, 3 and 10 mg/kg.

Genomic DNA was extracted from sorted cells for sequencing of the TCRbeta CDR3 region. TCRbeta CDR3 regions were sequenced using the immunoSEQ Assay. TCRdb holds this immuneACCESS table with in-frame rearrangements only. Some clones are missing; in checked studies, unresolved V genes explain under half, and the rest has no known cause. The sample yields 45,000 to 50,000 clones; approximately 90% were counted once. The top ten clonotypes cover around 6% of the sample. Comments on this clone: This clone's antigen is unknown. It has no much larger one-base neighbor in the sample; base qualities were not kept.

Patients with autoimmune disease history or receiving systemic immunosuppression were excluded from the trial. Peripheral blood for TCR sequencing was collected from all dose cohorts at baseline, on cycle 4 day 1, and on cycle 7 day 1. The samples were drawn from a first-in-human, open-label, multicenter phase I dose-escalation trial of ivuxolimab. The trial enrolled adults with locally advanced or metastatic head and neck squamous cell, hepatocellular, melanoma or renal cell carcinoma. Before TCR sequencing, CD4+ T cells and CD8+ T cells from peripheral blood were sorted into separate populations. What the study reported, not specific to this receptor: The antigen specificity of the peripheral T cells that underwent clonal expansion was not determined. At doses of 0.1 to 3.0 mg/kg, clonal expansion of both CD4+ and CD8+ T cells in blood was seen between baseline and week 6. Low levels of normalized T-cell clonal expansion were also seen in some nonresponding patients. After ivuxolimab, CD8+ T cells had more expanded clones than CD4+ T cells on average. In partial responders in the 0.1-3.0 mg/kg groups, normalized peripheral clonal expansion was found to be among the lowest, especially among CD8+ T cells.

The specimen was CD4+ or CD8+ T cells sorted from blood, collected in a trial of the OX40 agonist ivuxolimab. The receptor was isolated from an adult with an advanced solid tumor such as melanoma, head and neck, liver or kidney cancer.

The CDR3 protein sequence reads: CASSVASSGDNEQFF. The DNA reads as follows: TGTGCCAGCAGCGTAGCGTCTAGCGGAGACAATGAGCAGTTCTTC. The chain is assembled from TRBV9 and TRBJ2-1, with 7 bases in between that match TRBD2. Including cysteine and phenylalanine, the CDR3 has 15 amino acids. The only DNA kept is the CDR3, 45 bases in frame from the first base. V is cut back by 0 bases and J by 5 bases, with 5 bases in the junction unmatched. CDR1 and CDR2 are drawn from the germline V gene: SGDLS, YYNGEE.